This entry is about one TCR beta chain. No antigen is known for it. TCRdb itself ran the 5' RACE reads through MiXCR, one entry per CDR3 protein. The table has hundreds of thousands of distinct CDR3 sequences, 20% seen once. This sample is part of a study of T-cell memory formation after mild COVID-19. Findings and caveats of the study: Day 15 to 85 contractors were CD4/CD8 balanced; later expanders leaned CD4+. The study found contracting CD4+ clones mainly in CM and EM and contracting CD8+ clones in EMRA.

The CDR3 covers 16 residues. CDR1 and CDR2 from the germline V gene are SGHVS and FNYEAQ. V trimming: 4 bases; J trimming: 3 bases; junction bases outside the gene matches: 5. The sequenced sample was PBMCs or a T cell subset sorted from them (not recorded which). The source of this sequence is an adult woman who had mild COVID-19 (a few samples of this study predate the infection). Cell type and time point are not known. The V and J genes are TRBV7-6 and TRBJ2-2, with 10 bases fitting TRBD2. CDR3 in amino acids: CASSSAGGRHTGELFF. The CDR3 nucleotides are TGTGCCAGCAGCTCAGCGGGGGGGCGGCACACCGGGGAGCTGTTTTTT.